This T cell receptor (beta chain) emerged from a study of blood T cell repertoires in COVID-19. Across the whole study: There were acute and convalescent COVID-19 samples, and they came from the United States, Italy and Spain. PBMCs, B-cell-depleted T cells, or T cells provided the cDNA or gDNA that made up the material.

Authors' processing steps: The assay estimated nucleated cells by amplifying reference gene primers. Some clones are missing from TCRdb's copy, which holds only in-frame ones; the method was immunoSEQ multiplex PCR. The DNA gave D and trimming, while V, J and clone size come from that table. The sample records some 150,000 clones, 85% being singletons. The sample comprised peripheral blood. This receptor was obtained from a human donor with acute or convalescent COVID-19. The donor label of this sample is uncertain.

The CDR3, as DNA: TGTGCCAGCAGCTACCCCTCGGGTAGGACTGAAGCTTTCTTT. It specifies CASSYPSGRTEAFF. The chain recombines TRBV11-1 with TRBJ1-1; no reliable D call. Trimming took off 4 bases at V and 5 bases at J, with 14 bases between the two ends. This CDR3 spans 14 amino acids. From germline, CDR1 is SGHAT and CDR2 FQDESV (reference sequence).